These 12 T cell receptor beta chains were sequenced from one sample in a study of spatial heterogeneity in lung cancer. TCRdb fed the 5' RACE reads into MiXCR, producing one record per CDR3 protein. The sample carries roughly 10,000 distinct CDR3 sequences, 6.3% recorded once. Time point in this sample: sample taken at primary tumor resection. The study sequenced unsorted whole RNA from tumor, nontumor lung or frozen PBMC. Specimen: PBMCs, collected at surgery. The receptors were gathered from a male donor with early-stage non-small cell lung cancer.

To note about this clonotype: With the library built for alpha chains, this beta chain is off target and its frequency is not meaningful. This sequence joins TRBV28 and TRBJ2-6; D might be TRBD2 (6 bases). The CDR3 spans 15 residues. Germline loops: CDR1 MDHEN, CDR2 SYDVKM. V lost 7 bases to trimming and J lost 4 bases, with 14 bases between them. DNA of the CDR3: TGTGCCAGCACTGACCGGGGGACCGGGGCCAACGTCCTGACTTTC. Protein sequence: CASTDRGTGANVLTF.

With regard to this clonotype: For a library built for alpha chains, this beta chain is a stray read; little rests on its size. This rearrangement joins TRBV6-5 to TRBJ1-3; 7 positions match TRBD1. CDR1 MNHEY and CDR2 SVGAGI come from the germline V gene. CDR3 length: 15 residues. Germline trimming cut 5 bases from V and 0 bases from J; bases unmatched to any gene: 4. CDR3 in DNA: TGTGCCAGCAGTCACGACAGGGACTCTGGAAACACCATATATTTT. Translating it yields CASSHDRDSGNTIYF.

As to this clonotype: Since it is a stray read in a library aimed at alpha chains, this beta chain has a size that is not meaningful. The chain joins TRBV28 to TRBJ2-4; TRBD1 matches 7 bases. Germline values: CDR1 MDHEN, CDR2 SYDVKM. V lost 5 bases to trimming and J lost 2 bases; unmatched junction nucleotides: 12. This CDR3 is 17 amino acids long. The CDR3 nucleotides read TGTGCCAGCAGTCCCCCTTCTGACAGGGTCACCAAAAACATTCAGTACTTC. Encoded protein: CASSPPSDRVTKNIQYF.

This clonotype is labeled as medium-sized. For a library built for alpha chains, this beta chain is a stray read; little rests on its size. V is TRBV7-2 and J is TRBJ2-1; 11 bases are shared with TRBD2. Trimming removed 5 bases from V and 2 bases from J; junction bases left unmatched: 8. The CDR3 consists of 17 residues. Germline CDR1 reads SGHTA; CDR2 reads FQGNSA. CDR3 nucleotide sequence: TGTGCCAGCAGCGGGAAGACTAGCGGGATCCCCTACAATGAGCAGTTCTTC. Translation gives CASSGKTSGIPYNEQFF. Full variable domain (outside the CDR3, taken from reference TRBV7-2 and TRBJ2-1): GAGVSQSPSNKVTEKGKDVELRCDPISGHTALYWYRQSLGQGLEFLIYFQGNSAPDKSGLPSDRFSAERTGGSVSTLTIQRTQQEDSAVYLCASSGKTSGIPYNEQFFGPGTRLTVL.

This clonotype was picked up many times. As an off-target read in a library built for alpha chains, this beta chain has a frequency of little significance. The CDR3 nucleotides are TGCAGCGTTGTGGTACCAGGTGCAGATACGCAGTATTTT. Translation gives CSVVVPGADTQYF. The gene calls are TRBV29-1 and TRBJ2-3; unclear D gene. V lost 4 bases and J lost 4, with 12 bases in between. The CDR3 is 13 residues long. Germline assignment: CDR1 SQVTM and CDR2 ANQGSEA.

This clonotype occurred many times. Within a library made for alpha chains, this beta chain is off target, and its count is uninformative. The chain employs TRBV5-1 and TRBJ2-1, with D perhaps TRBD2 (5 bases). V was cut by 2 bases and J by 8 bases, with 17 bases left in between. Germline CDR1 SGHRS, CDR2 YFSETQ. The CDR3 extends over 15 amino acids. The CDR3 DNA is TGCGCCAGCAGCTTCGGGGTAACCGTTTTGGATGAGCAGTTCTTC. The encoded protein is CASSFGVTVLDEQFF.

This clonotype was detected ten times or more. In a library made to pick up alpha chains, this beta chain is a stray read with a size that means little. The chain combines TRBV11-2 with TRBJ2-3, with 8 bases that match TRBD2. Germline V gene data show CDR1 as SGHAT and CDR2 as FQNNGV. V lost 1 base, J lost 0 bases, and 3 bases stayed unmatched. The CDR3 is 16 amino acids. This CDR3 reads CASSLGAGGSTDTQYF. CDR3 sequence (DNA): TGTGCCAGCAGCTTAGGTGCGGGGGGAAGCACAGATACGCAGTATTTT.

This clonotype was counted ten times or more. Little can be read into the size of this beta chain, an off-target read in a library designed for alpha chains. V and J are TRBV15 and TRBJ2-3, with TRBD2 identical over 8 bases. The CDR3 is made up of 16 amino acids. Trimming removed 1 base from V and 4 bases from J; junction bases left unmatched: 7. Germline CDR1 reads LNHNV; CDR2 reads YYDKDF (reference sequence). The CDR3 loop is CATSRASGSRADTQYF. CDR3 nucleotide sequence: TGTGCCACCAGCAGAGCGAGCGGGAGTCGCGCAGATACGCAGTATTTT.

This clonotype was seen repeatedly, ten times or more. This beta chain represents an off-target read in a library built for alpha chains; its size is of limited meaning. The rearrangement links TRBV28 to TRBJ2-1, with 11 bases fitting TRBD2. V shed 5 bases, J shed 7 bases, and the junction held 13 bases outside the gene matches. The CDR3 contains 17 residues. Per germline, CDR1 MDHEN and CDR2 SYDVKM. CDR3 DNA: TGTGCCAGCAGTCCCTCCGGGACTAGCGGTATTAGGAATGAGCAGTTCTTC. Its translation: CASSPSGTSGIRNEQFF. The whole variable domain, filled in from reference TRBV28 and TRBJ2-1, reads DVKVTQSSRYLVKRTGEKVFLECVQDMDHENMFWYRQDPGLGLRLIYFSYDVKMKEKGDIPEGYSVSREKKERFSLILESASTNQTSMYLCASSPSGTSGIRNEQFFGPGTRLTVL.

In regard to this clonotype: In a library made to pick up alpha chains, this beta chain is a stray read with a size that means little. This rearrangement joins TRBV20-1 to TRBJ2-1; the D gene is possibly TRBD2 (5 bases). The CDR3 covers 15 residues. V lost 5 bases to trimming and J lost 6 bases, with 20 bases between them. From germline, CDR1 is DFQATT and CDR2 SNEGSKA (reference sequence). CDR3 protein: CSAPNVATQRNEQFF. DNA of the CDR3: TGCAGTGCTCCCAATGTAGCGACACAGCGCAATGAGCAGTTCTTC.

By share, this clonotype counts as medium-sized (0.01 to 0.1%). This beta chain was picked up by a library intended for alpha chains and is off target, so its count carries little meaning. This rearrangement joins TRBV2 to TRBJ2-3; 10 nucleotides align to TRBD1. This CDR3 is 18 amino acids long. The germline V gene has CDR1 SNHLY and CDR2 FYNNEI. V was clipped by 6 bases and J by 3 bases; unmatched bases: 15. The CDR3 DNA reads TGTGCCAGCAGGCCACCGGGACAGGGGCTTGTCGAAACAGATACGCAGTATTTT. This codes for CASRPPGQGLVETDTQYF.

Regarding this clonotype: In a library made to pick up alpha chains, this beta chain is a stray read with a size that means little. The genes are TRBV11-2 and TRBJ1-6; no reliable D call. The V end was cut by 0 bases, the J end by 10 bases, with 13 bases between. CDR1 SGHAT and CDR2 FQNNGV come from the germline V gene. The CDR3 covers 15 residues. Here the CDR3 reads CASSLDWREDSPLHF. Written as DNA, the CDR3 is TGTGCCAGCAGCTTAGATTGGAGGGAGGACTCACCCCTCCACTTT.